The text below deals with one T cell receptor (beta chain). Its antigen is not identified. In making TCR cDNA, 5'RACE template switching added a universal primer site and UMIs to it. TCRdb reprocessed the 5' RACE reads with MiXCR, giving one entry per CDR3 protein. Of roughly 250,000 distinct CDR3 sequences listed, about an eighth are singletons. The trim removed 1 base at V and 5 bases at J, leaving 7 bases unmatched. The CDR3 is 16 amino acids. Germline V gene data show CDR1 as SGHRS and CDR2 as YFSETQ. The record originates from a study of T cells after yellow fever vaccination. Study details: It was SMART-Seq v4 Ultra Low Input that prepared the fractions with low cell numbers. Study observations and caveats: A secondary response was less intense yet reached its peak sooner, at day 5 versus 15. Contamination of FACS-sorted repertoires by abundant clonotypes from the bulk population could occur.

The receptor was derived from a man under 40 who received the YFV17D yellow fever vaccine. The sample in question was CD4+ T cells sorted from PBMCs, obtained 45 days after the yellow fever booster vaccination. The chain couples TRBV5-1 to TRBJ2-5, with 11 bases that match TRBD2. The CDR3 nucleotides read TGCGCCAGCAGCTTGATAGCGGGAGGGCTCGGTGAGACCCAGTACTTC. Its translation is CASSLIAGGLGETQYF.